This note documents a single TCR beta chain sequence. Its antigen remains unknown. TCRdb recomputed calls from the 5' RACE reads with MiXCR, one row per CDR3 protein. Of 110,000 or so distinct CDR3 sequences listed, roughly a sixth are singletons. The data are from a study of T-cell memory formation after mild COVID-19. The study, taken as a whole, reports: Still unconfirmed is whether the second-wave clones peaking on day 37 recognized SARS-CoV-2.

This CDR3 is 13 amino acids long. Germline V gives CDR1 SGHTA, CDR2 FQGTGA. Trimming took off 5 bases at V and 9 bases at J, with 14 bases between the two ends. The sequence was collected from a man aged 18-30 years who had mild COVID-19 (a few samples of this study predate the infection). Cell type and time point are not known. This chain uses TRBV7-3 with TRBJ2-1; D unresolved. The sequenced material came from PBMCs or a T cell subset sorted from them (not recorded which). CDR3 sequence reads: CASSTLGFGEQFF. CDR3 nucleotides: TGTGCCAGCAGCACCCTAGGTTTCGGTGAGCAGTTCTTC.